The 30 T cell receptor beta chains below were found in one sample sequenced in a study of CD8 T cells in ankylosing spondylitis. TCRdb reanalysed the 5' RACE reads using MiXCR and keeps one entry per CDR3 protein. The table lists a few hundred thousand distinct CDR3 sequences, about 20% of them singletons, with approximately 3.7% in the top ten. The sequencing input was blood, either unsorted or a sorted T cell fraction (not recorded which). The receptors shown here come from a female donor with ankylosing spondylitis or in good health (not recorded which).

This sequence joins TRBV5-1 and TRBJ2-7; 10 bases agree with TRBD2. The CDR3 covers 15 residues. J gave up 11 bases and V 1 base, and 12 bases lay outside the gene matches. The germline CDR1 and CDR2 sequences are SGHRS and YFSETQ. CDR3 sequence: CASSLSSGRDSAKYF. CDR3 sequence (DNA): TGCGCCAGCAGCTTGTCTAGCGGGAGAGATAGTGCAAAGTACTTC.

In this sample, this clonotype turned up a few times. The chain couples TRBV6-1 to TRBJ2-3; 10 nucleotides agree with TRBD2. The germline V gene encodes CDR1 MNHNS and CDR2 SASEGT. Unmatched junction bases numbered 7, after V lost 4 bases and J lost 3 bases. The CDR3 runs to 16 residues. CDR3 sequence: CASSAASGSGTDTQYF. The CDR3 bases are TGTGCCAGCAGTGCGGCTAGCGGGAGCGGGACAGATACGCAGTATTTT.

The rearrangement links TRBV6-1 to TRBJ2-6, with a possible D match to TRBD1 (5 bases). From germline, CDR1 is MNHNS and CDR2 SASEGT. The CDR3 consists of 17 residues. Trimming removed 7 bases at V and 4 bases at J, with 20 bases between. The CDR3 region is CASNPRQSTAGANVLTF. CDR3 in DNA: TGTGCCAGCAATCCTCGACAGTCGACGGCCGGGGCCAACGTCCTGACTTTC.

The J gene is TRBJ1-1, the V gene TRBV20-1, with 9 bases that match TRBD1. CDR1 is DFQATT and CDR2 is SNEGSKA in the germline V gene (reference sequence). The CDR3 is 13 amino acids. V shed 6 bases and J 6 bases; nucleotides not matched to a gene: 8. CDR3 residues: CSASGTGRAEAFF. CDR3 in DNA: TGCAGTGCATCCGGGACAGGGAGGGCTGAAGCTTTCTTT.

This clonotype was detected ten times or more. The rearrangement joins TRBV4-3 to TRBJ1-1; D unclear. This CDR3 spans 16 amino acids. The germline V and J ends were trimmed by 1 base and 0 bases, with 12 bases remaining between them. CDR1 is LGHNA and CDR2 is YSLEER in the germline V gene. CDR3 residues: CASSQAWRNMNTEAFF. In nucleotides, the CDR3 is TGCGCCAGCAGCCAAGCATGGCGGAACATGAACACTGAAGCTTTCTTT.

In its sample, this clonotype was seen a few times. This chain links TRBV20-1 with TRBJ2-1, with 11 nucleotides matching TRBD1. The V segment lost 5 bases and the J segment 3 bases; nucleotides outside the gene matches: 9. From germline, CDR1 is DFQATT and CDR2 SNEGSKA (reference sequence). CDR3 size: 16 residues. The CDR3 DNA sequence: TGCAGTGCTCCCCCTCCGGGGACAGGGGGCTACAATGAGCAGTTCTTC. It encodes CSAPPPGTGGYNEQFF.

The gene calls are TRBV14 and TRBJ1-1; D uncertain. Trimming pared 5 bases from V and 2 bases from J, leaving 15 bases between. CDR3 length: 15 amino acids. The germline V gene has CDR1 SGHDN and CDR2 FVKESK. CDR3: CASSGLRQVNTEAFF. The CDR3 DNA reads as TGTGCCAGCAGCGGCCTCCGACAAGTCAACACTGAAGCTTTCTTT.

The V gene is TRBV5-6, the J gene TRBJ2-3; 13 positions agree with TRBD2. This CDR3 comprises 16 residues. V lost 7 bases to trimming and J lost 2 bases; unmatched junction nucleotides: 7. CDR1 is SGHDT and CDR2 is YYEEEE in the germline V gene. The CDR3 DNA follows: TGTGCCAGCGGCCCCGGACTAGCGGGAGTCACAGATACGCAGTATTTT. This gives the protein CASGPGLAGVTDTQYF.

There are many counts of this clonotype. The genes are TRBV12-3 or TRBV12-4 and TRBJ2-7; the match to TRBD1 covers 8 bases. V dropped 5 bases and J dropped 0; count of bases not matched to a gene: 6. The CDR3 loop spans 15 amino acids. DNA for the CDR3: TGTGCCAGCAGTATCGGGGACAGGATCTCCTACGAGCAGTACTTC. It translates to CASSIGDRISYEQYF.

V and J are TRBV15 and TRBJ1-2, with 7 bases lining up with TRBD1. Germline trimming cut 7 bases from V and 13 bases from J; bases unmatched to any gene: 12. Per germline, CDR1 LNHNV and CDR2 YYDKDF (reference sequence). The CDR3 runs to 12 residues. CDR3 protein: CATTRTGRDFTF. For the CDR3, the DNA is TGTGCCACCACCAGGACAGGCCGGGACTTCACCTTC. Together with reference TRBV15 and TRBJ1-2, the CDR3 gives the full variable domain: DAMVIQNPRYQVTQFGKPVTLSCSQTLNHNVMYWYQQKSSQAPKLLFHYYDKDFNNEADTPDNFQSRRPNTSFCFLDIRSPGLGDTAMYLCATTRTGRDFTFGSGTRLTVV.

The chain recombines TRBV29-1 with TRBJ2-7; perhaps TRBD2 as D (6 bases). Per the germline V gene, CDR1 is SQVTM and CDR2 is ANQGSEA. Between the trimmed V and J ends, which lost 6 bases and 0 bases, there was a span of 12 bases. The CDR3 is 13 residues long. The CDR3 loop is CSVAGTRSYEQYF. CDR3 nucleotide sequence: TGCAGCGTCGCCGGGACTCGCTCCTACGAGCAGTACTTC.

Many counts were recorded for this clonotype. This rearrangement joins TRBV20-1 to TRBJ2-1, with D possibly TRBD2 on 5 matching bases. Deletions cut 3 bases from V and 7 bases from J, with 10 bases between. From germline, CDR1 is DFQATT and CDR2 SNEGSKA (reference sequence). This CDR3 is built from 12 residues. CDR3 residues: CSARGAWNEQFF. In DNA form, the CDR3 reads TGCAGTGCTAGGGGAGCATGGAATGAGCAGTTCTTC.

The J gene is TRBJ2-6, the V gene TRBV6-5, with TRBD2 as a possible D gene (6 bases). Trimming removed 4 bases at V and 4 bases at J, with 20 bases between. This CDR3 has 18 residues. In germline, CDR1 is MNHEY, CDR2 SVGAGI. Here the CDR3 DNA reads TGTGCCAGCAGTTCCTACGCGGGGTCGGGGCCAGGGGCCAACGTCCTGACTTTC. It is translated as CASSSYAGSGPGANVLTF.

The sample holds a few counts of this clonotype. The rearrangement joins TRBV4-3 to TRBJ2-7; a weak D match, TRBD1 (6 bases). Per the germline V gene, CDR1 is LGHNA and CDR2 is YSLEER. Trimming removed 0 bases from V and 1 base from J, with 19 bases in between. The CDR3 loop spans 18 amino acids. CDR3 in DNA: TGCGCCAGCAGCCAAGATCGGCCAGGGGATCTCCGTTCCTACGAGCAGTACTTC. This codes for CASSQDRPGDLRSYEQYF.

This chain connects TRBV5-1 to TRBJ2-3; perhaps TRBD2 as D (6 bases). This CDR3 is 13 amino acids long. Germline-derived CDR1 and CDR2 are SGHRS and YFSETQ. The germline V and J ends were trimmed by 2 bases and 6 bases, with 10 bases remaining between them. The CDR3 here is CASSLREEDTQYF. As DNA, the CDR3 is TGCGCCAGCAGCTTAAGGGAGGAGGATACGCAGTATTTT.

This clonotype was seen more than once but under ten times. V usage is TRBV12-3 or TRBV12-4 and J usage is TRBJ2-2, with 11 bases lining up with TRBD2. With V trimmed by 7 bases and J by 6 bases, 7 bases remained unmatched. CDR3 length equals 15 residues. In nucleotides, the CDR3 is TGTGCCAGCAAGAATAGCGGGAGGGCCCCCGGGGAGCTGTTTTTT. It encodes CASKNSGRAPGELFF.

CDR3 loop: CASSKSGISNGYTF. Here the CDR3 DNA reads TGCGCCAGCAGCAAATCCGGGATATCCAATGGCTACACCTTC. The genes are TRBV5-1 and TRBJ1-2; D uncertain. V was trimmed by 4 bases and J by 6 bases, leaving 16 bases between them. The CDR3 covers 14 residues. Germline V gives CDR1 SGHRS, CDR2 YFSETQ.

In its sample, this clonotype was seen many times. The V gene is TRBV4-2, the J gene TRBJ1-5, with D perhaps TRBD1 (6 bases). This CDR3 comprises 15 residues. The germline V gene encodes CDR1 LGHNA and CDR2 YNFKEQ. The V end lost 0 bases, the J end lost 4 bases, and 10 bases lay between the germline ends. Written as DNA, the CDR3 is TGTGCCAGCAGCCAAGACCTAACAGGGAATCAGCCCCAGCATTTT. It is translated as CASSQDLTGNQPQHF.

The chain carries TRBV2 and TRBJ1-5, with D unclear. CDR1 is SNHLY, CDR2 FYNNEI, per germline. With 6 bases removed from V and 0 bases from J, the gap between germline ends came to 15 bases. The CDR3 has 16 amino acids. CDR3 in amino acids: CASSPSAGYSNQPQHF. The CDR3 DNA reads as TGTGCCAGCAGCCCCTCCGCGGGCTATAGCAATCAGCCCCAGCATTTT.

This clonotype was detected only a few times. CDR3 coding DNA: TGTGCCAGCAGATCGGGAAGGGGGTGGAACACTGAAGCTTTCTTT. Amino acids: CASRSGRGWNTEAFF. The chain uses TRBV11-2 and TRBJ1-1, with D tentatively TRBD1 (6 bases). Germline CDR1 SGHAT, CDR2 FQNNGV. This CDR3 has 15 residues. Between the trimmed V and J ends, which lost 6 bases and 1 base, there was a span of 15 bases.

J is TRBJ1-1 and V is TRBV7-7; TRBD1 matches at 8 bases. V trimming: 5 bases; J trimming: 5 bases; junction bases outside the gene matches: 10. The germline gives CDR1 SSHAT, CDR2 FNYEAQ (reference sequence). The CDR3 runs 15 residues. CDR3 protein: CASSTTGVMDTEAFF. For the CDR3, the DNA is TGTGCCAGCAGCACGACAGGGGTGATGGATACTGAAGCTTTCTTT.

There are a few counts of this clonotype. The V call is TRBV29-1, the J call TRBJ1-2; 8 positions agree with TRBD1. CDR1 and CDR2 (germline): SQVTM, ANQGSEA. The CDR3 has 12 amino acids. With V trimmed by 7 bases and J by 7 bases, 8 bases remained unmatched. CDR3 amino acids: CSAQDRAGGYTF. As DNA, the CDR3 is TGCAGCGCCCAGGACAGGGCGGGTGGCTACACCTTC.

V is TRBV19 and J is TRBJ2-1; D unresolved. V was cut by 5 bases and J by 8 bases, with 10 bases left in between. The CDR3 length is 12 residues. The germline V gene has CDR1 LNHDA and CDR2 SQIVND (reference sequence). The CDR3: CASSPSRHEQFF. As DNA, the CDR3 is TGTGCCAGTAGTCCGTCTAGGCATGAGCAGTTCTTC.

The chain uses TRBV21-1 and TRBJ2-2. TRBV21-1 is recorded as a pseudogene. There are 15 residues in the CDR3. The CDR3 DNA follows: TGTGCCAGCAGCAAAGGACCCAGGAACACCGGGGAGCTGTTTTTT. Translated: CASSKGPRNTGELFF.

This chain links TRBV5-3 with TRBJ2-4; 10 bases map to TRBD2. TRBV5-3 is an ORF; its function is uncertain. The CDR3 sequence is 14 residues long. With 8 bases clipped from V and 5 bases from J, the junction kept 7 bases outside the gene matches. CDR3 loop: CASSPGTSENIQYF. The CDR3 DNA follows: TGTGCCAGCAGCCCTGGGACTAGCGAAAACATTCAGTACTTC.

This clonotype was counted ten times or more. The genes are TRBV20-1 and TRBJ2-1; TRBD2 matches at 13 bases. Germline V lookup: CDR1 DFQATT, CDR2 SNEGSKA (reference sequence). This CDR3 comprises 14 residues. V lost 6 bases, J lost 7 bases, and 6 bases stayed unmatched. The CDR3 bases are TGCAGTGCCCGGACTAGCGGGAGAAGGAATGAGCAGTTCTTC. Translating gives CSARTSGRRNEQFF.

The chain combines TRBV18 with TRBJ1-4; D is ambiguous. The germline V and J ends were trimmed by 2 bases and 4 bases, with 5 bases remaining between them. The CDR3 is 13 amino acids. Germline V lookup: CDR1 KGHSH, CDR2 LQKENI. In DNA form, the CDR3 reads TGTGCCAGCTCACCAGGGATTAATGAAAAACTGTTTTTT. It translates to CASSPGINEKLFF.

Comments on this clonotype: This is likely a read error, given that the CDR3 carries no conserved phenylalanine or tryptophan at its end. V and J are TRBV6-5 and TRBJ2-3; 8 positions agree with TRBD2. With 2 bases clipped from V and 1 base from J, the junction kept 2 bases outside the gene matches. The CDR3 loop spans 15 amino acids. Germline V gene sequence: CDR1 MNHEY, CDR2 SVGAGI. The DNA of the CDR3 is TGTGCCAGCAGTTACCGGGGGGGCGGCACAGATACGCAGTATATT. It translates to CASSYRGGGTDTQYI.

The chain combines TRBV4-2 with TRBJ2-5, with 13 bases identical to TRBD2. The CDR3 spans 18 residues. Trimming cost V 4 bases and J 2 bases; bases outside gene matches: 10. Germline V lookup: CDR1 LGHNA, CDR2 YNFKEQ. The CDR3 DNA reads TGTGCCAGCAGCCGAAGGACTAGCGGGAGAGGGGGACAAGAGACCCAGTACTTC. Translating gives CASSRRTSGRGGQETQYF.

This clonotype was found many times. V usage is TRBV7-9 and J usage is TRBJ1-1; TRBD1 agrees at 7 bases. V lost 1 base and J lost 1; bases outside the gene matches: 3. The CDR3 totals 15 residues. The germline V gene encodes CDR1 SEHNR and CDR2 FQNEAQ (reference sequence). DNA for the CDR3: TGTGCCAGCAGCTTAGGTGGGACAGAGAACACTGAAGCTTTCTTT. The encoded protein is CASSLGGTENTEAFF.